One T cell receptor beta chain is described in this entry. V shed 7 bases, J shed 3 bases, and the junction held 13 bases outside the gene matches. The CDR3 sequence is 16 residues long. Per the germline V gene, CDR1 is SEHNR and CDR2 is FQNEAQ (reference sequence). The source of the sample is a study of blood T cell repertoires in COVID-19. The overall study: T cells, B-cell-depleted T cells, or PBMCs provided the cDNA or gDNA that served as material.

Sequencing used immunoSEQ multiplex PCR; TCRdb keeps in-frame clones, though not all of them. The table lists about 190,000 clones, 65% to 85% of them singletons, with roughly 3.2% in the top ten. Cohort placement rested on clinical history that participants reported themselves. The sequencing sample was made of PBMCs or T cells enriched from blood (not recorded which). The V and J genes are TRBV7-9 and TRBJ2-7; 9 bases agree with TRBD1. This clonotype originated in a woman in her twenties or thirties who had recovered from COVID-19. The CDR3 DNA reads as TGTGCCAGCATCGGGGATAAACAGGGGGCGGTCTACGAGCAGTACTTC. This gives the protein CASIGDKQGAVYEQYF.